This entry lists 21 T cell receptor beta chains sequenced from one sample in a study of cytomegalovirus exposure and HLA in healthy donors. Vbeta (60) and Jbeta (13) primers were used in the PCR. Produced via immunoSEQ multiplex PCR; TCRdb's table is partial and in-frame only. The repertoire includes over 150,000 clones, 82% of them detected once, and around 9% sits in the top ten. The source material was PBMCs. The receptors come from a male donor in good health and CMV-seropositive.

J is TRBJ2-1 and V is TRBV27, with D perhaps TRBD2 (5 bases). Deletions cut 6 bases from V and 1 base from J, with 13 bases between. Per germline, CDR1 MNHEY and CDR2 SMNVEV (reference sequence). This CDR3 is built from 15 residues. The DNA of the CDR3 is TGTGCCAGCAGCGCCTCTTGCGGGTCCTACAATGAGCAGTTCTTC. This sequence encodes CASSASCGSYNEQFF.

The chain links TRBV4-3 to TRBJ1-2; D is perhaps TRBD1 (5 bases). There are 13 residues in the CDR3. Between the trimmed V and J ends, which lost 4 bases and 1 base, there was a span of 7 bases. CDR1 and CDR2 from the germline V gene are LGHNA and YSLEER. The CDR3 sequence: CASSPDNNYGYTF. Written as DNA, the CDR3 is TGCGCCAGCAGCCCGGACAATAACTATGGCTACACCTTC.

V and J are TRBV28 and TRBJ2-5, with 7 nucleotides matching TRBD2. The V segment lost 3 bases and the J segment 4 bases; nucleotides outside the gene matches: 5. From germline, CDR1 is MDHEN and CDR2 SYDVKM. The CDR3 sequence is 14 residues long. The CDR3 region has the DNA TGTGCCAGCAGTTTCGCGGGAGAGGCAGAGACCCAGTACTTC. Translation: CASSFAGEAETQYF.

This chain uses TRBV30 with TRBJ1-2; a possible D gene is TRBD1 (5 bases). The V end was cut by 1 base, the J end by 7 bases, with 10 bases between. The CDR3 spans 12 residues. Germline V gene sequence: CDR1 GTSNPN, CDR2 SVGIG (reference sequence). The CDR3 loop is CAWSAGISGYTF. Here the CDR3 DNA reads TGTGCCTGGAGTGCAGGGATAAGTGGCTACACCTTC. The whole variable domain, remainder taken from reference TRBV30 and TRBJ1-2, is SQTIHQWPATLVQPVGSPLSLECTVEGTSNPNLYWYRQAAGRGLQLLFYSVGIGQISSEVPQNLSASRPQDRQFILSSKKLLLSDSGFYLCAWSAGISGYTFGSGTRLTVV.

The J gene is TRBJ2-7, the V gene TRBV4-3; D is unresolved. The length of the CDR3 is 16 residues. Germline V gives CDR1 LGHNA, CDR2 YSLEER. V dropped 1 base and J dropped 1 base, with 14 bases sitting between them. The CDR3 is CASSQGLESKSYEQYF. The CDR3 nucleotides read TGCGCCAGCAGCCAAGGGCTAGAATCAAAGTCCTACGAGCAGTACTTC.

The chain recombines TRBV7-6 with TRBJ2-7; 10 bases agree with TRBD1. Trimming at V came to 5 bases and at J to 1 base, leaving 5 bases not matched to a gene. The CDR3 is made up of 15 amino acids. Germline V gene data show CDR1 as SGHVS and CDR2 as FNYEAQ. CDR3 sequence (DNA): TGTGCCAGCAGCCGACGGACAGGGGGGTCCTACGAGCAGTACTTC. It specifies CASSRRTGGSYEQYF.

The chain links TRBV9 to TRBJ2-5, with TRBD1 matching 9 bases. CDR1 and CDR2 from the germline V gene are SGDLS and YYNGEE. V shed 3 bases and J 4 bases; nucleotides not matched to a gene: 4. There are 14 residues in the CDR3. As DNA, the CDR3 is TGTGCCAGCAGCGCCGGGACAGGGAGAGAGACCCAGTACTTC. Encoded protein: CASSAGTGRETQYF.

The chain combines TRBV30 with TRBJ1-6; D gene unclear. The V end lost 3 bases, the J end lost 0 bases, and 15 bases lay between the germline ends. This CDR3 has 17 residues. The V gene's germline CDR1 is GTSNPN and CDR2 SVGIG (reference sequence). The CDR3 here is CAWRYKGGSSYNSPLHF. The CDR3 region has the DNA TGTGCCTGGAGATATAAAGGAGGGAGCTCCTATAATTCACCCCTCCACTTT.

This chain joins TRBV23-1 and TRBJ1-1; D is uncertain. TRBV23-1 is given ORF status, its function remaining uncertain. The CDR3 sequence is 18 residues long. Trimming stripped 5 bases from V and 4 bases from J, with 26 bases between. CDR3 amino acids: CASSYSRSGYSSVTEAFF. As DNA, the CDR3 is TGCGCCAGCAGTTATAGTCGTAGCGGATATTCGAGTGTCACTGAAGCTTTCTTT.

CDR3: CASSLEGYQPQHF. Written as DNA, the CDR3 is TGTGCCAGCAGCTTGGAGGGGTATCAGCCCCAGCATTTT. V and J are TRBV7-2 and TRBJ1-5; a weak D match, TRBD1 (5 bases). The V end lost 3 bases, the J end lost 5 bases, and 8 bases lay between the germline ends. The CDR3 is 13 amino acids. Germline assignment: CDR1 SGHTA and CDR2 FQGNSA.

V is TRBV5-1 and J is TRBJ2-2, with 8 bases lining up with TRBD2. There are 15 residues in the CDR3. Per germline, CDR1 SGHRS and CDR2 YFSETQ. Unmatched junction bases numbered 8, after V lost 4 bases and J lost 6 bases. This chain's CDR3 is CASSLEAGVAGELFF. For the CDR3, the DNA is TGCGCCAGCAGCCTGGAAGCGGGAGTAGCCGGGGAGCTGTTTTTT.

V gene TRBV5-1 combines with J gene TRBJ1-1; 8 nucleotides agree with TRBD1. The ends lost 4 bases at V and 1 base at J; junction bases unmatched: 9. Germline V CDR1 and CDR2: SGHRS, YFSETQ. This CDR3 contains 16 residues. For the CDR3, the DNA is TGCGCCAGCAGCGTATGGACAGGGCCCCCGAACACTGAAGCTTTCTTT. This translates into CASSVWTGPPNTEAFF. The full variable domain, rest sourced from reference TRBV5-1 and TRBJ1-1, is KAGVTQTPRYLIKTRGQQVTLSCSPISGHRSVSWYQQTPGQGLQFLFEYFSETQRNKGNFPGRFSGRQFSNSRSEMNVSTLELGDSALYLCASSVWTGPPNTEAFFGQGTRLTVV.

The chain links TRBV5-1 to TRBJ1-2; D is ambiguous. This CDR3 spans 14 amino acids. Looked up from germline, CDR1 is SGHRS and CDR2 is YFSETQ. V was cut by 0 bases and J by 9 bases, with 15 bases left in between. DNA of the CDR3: TGCGCCAGCAGCTTGGCCGGTCGGCAGGCTAGCTACACCTTC. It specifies CASSLAGRQASYTF.

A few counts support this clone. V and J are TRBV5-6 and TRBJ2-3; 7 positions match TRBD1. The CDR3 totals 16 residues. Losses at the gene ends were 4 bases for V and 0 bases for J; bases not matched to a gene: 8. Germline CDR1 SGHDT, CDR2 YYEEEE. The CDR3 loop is CASSGTGAPSTDTQYF. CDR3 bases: TGTGCCAGCAGCGGCACAGGGGCTCCTAGCACAGATACGCAGTATTTT.

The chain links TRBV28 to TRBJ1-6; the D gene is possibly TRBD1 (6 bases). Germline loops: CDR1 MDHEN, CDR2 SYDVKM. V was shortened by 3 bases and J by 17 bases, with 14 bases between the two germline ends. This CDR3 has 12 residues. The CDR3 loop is CASSLLPGHFHF. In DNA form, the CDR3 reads TGTGCCAGCAGTTTGTTACCGGGACACTTCCACTTT.

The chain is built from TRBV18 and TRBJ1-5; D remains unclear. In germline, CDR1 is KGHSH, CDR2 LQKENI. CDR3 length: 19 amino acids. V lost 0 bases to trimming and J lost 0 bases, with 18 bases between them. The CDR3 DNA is TGTGCCAGCTCACCACCCTCGCTAGGCAAAAGATATAGCAATCAGCCCCAGCATTTT. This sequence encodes CASSPPSLGKRYSNQPQHF. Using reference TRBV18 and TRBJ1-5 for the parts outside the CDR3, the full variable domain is NAGVMQNPRHLVRRRGQEARLRCSPMKGHSHVYWYRQLPEEGLKFMVYLQKENIIDESGMPKERFSAEFPKEGPSILRIQQVVRGDSAAYFCASSPPSLGKRYSNQPQHFGDGTRLSIL.

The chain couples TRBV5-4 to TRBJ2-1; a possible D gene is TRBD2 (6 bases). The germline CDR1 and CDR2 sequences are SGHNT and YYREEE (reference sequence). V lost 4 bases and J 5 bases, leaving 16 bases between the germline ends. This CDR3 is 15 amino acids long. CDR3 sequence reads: CASSPGAGRNNEQFF. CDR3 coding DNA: TGTGCCAGCAGCCCTGGGGCAGGGAGGAACAATGAGCAGTTCTTC.

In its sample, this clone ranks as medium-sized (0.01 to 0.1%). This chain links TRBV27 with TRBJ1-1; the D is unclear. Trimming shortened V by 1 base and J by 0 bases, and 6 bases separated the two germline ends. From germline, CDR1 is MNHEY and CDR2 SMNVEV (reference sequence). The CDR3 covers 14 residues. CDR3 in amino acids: CASSLLNMNTEAFF. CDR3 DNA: TGTGCCAGCAGTTTATTAAACATGAACACTGAAGCTTTCTTT.

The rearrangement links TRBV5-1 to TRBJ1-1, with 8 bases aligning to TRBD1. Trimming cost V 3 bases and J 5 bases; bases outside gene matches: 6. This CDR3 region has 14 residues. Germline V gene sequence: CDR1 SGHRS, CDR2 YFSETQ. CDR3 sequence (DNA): TGCGCCAGCAGCTACCGACAGGGGCTTACTGAAGCTTTCTTT. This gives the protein CASSYRQGLTEAFF.

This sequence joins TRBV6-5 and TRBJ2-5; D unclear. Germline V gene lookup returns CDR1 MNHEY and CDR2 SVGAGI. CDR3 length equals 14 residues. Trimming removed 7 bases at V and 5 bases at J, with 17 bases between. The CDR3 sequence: CASTHSGTQETQYF. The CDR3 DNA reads TGTGCCAGCACCCACTCAGGCACACAGGAGACCCAGTACTTC.

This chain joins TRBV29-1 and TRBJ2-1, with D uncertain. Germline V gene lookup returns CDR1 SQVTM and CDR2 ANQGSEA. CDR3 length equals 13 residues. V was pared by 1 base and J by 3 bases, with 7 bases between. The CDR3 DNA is TGCAGCGTTGAAGCCGTAGACTACAATGAGCAGTTCTTC. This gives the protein CSVEAVDYNEQFF.